These 19 T cell receptor beta chains were all obtained from the same sample, sequenced in a study of T-cell reconstitution after alpha-beta-depleted transplantation in children. Library preparation (for TCRbeta) was performed with unique molecular identifiers. Via MiXCR, TCRdb re-called the PCR reads, giving one row per CDR3 protein. The sample yields about 980,000 distinct CDR3 sequences, less than 30% seen once. The sequencing used PBMCs, mostly from graft donor cells, collected 360 days after TCRalphabeta/CD19-depleted stem cell transplant. The receptors shown here come from a boy under three years old who had a stem cell transplant for SCID, so the T cells may come from the graft donor.

This clonotype was counted a few times. This chain links TRBV20-1 with TRBJ1-3; D remains unclear. CDR1 is DFQATT and CDR2 is SNEGSKA in the germline V gene (reference sequence). V lost 0 bases, J lost 4 bases, and 13 bases lay in between. The CDR3 loop spans 15 amino acids. Here the CDR3 reads CSARDGQTRGNTIYF. In DNA form, the CDR3 reads TGCAGTGCTAGAGATGGCCAAACGAGGGGAAACACCATATATTTT.

This chain joins TRBV25-1 and TRBJ2-7, with TRBD1 matching 9 bases. The germline V gene has CDR1 MGHDK and CDR2 SYGVNS. CDR3 length: 15 amino acids. V lost 1 base, J lost 1 base, and 2 bases stayed unmatched. The CDR3 sequence: CASSELGQGSYEQYF. CDR3 DNA sequence: TGTGCCAGCAGTGAATTGGGACAGGGTTCCTACGAGCAGTACTTC.

The gene calls are TRBV12-3 or TRBV12-4 and TRBJ2-7; the match to TRBD1 covers 7 bases. The CDR3 runs 16 residues. Trimming took 3 bases from V and 0 from J; bases not matched to a gene: 8. Here the CDR3 reads CASSLSPDRDSYEQYF. The CDR3 DNA follows: TGTGCCAGCAGTTTGAGCCCAGACAGGGACTCCTACGAGCAGTACTTC.

The V gene is TRBV4-3, the J gene TRBJ2-2, with 8 bases identical to TRBD1. Trimming at V came to 4 bases and at J to 6 bases, leaving 10 bases not matched to a gene. Germline CDR1 reads LGHNA; CDR2 reads YSLEER. This CDR3 region has 16 residues. The CDR3 nucleotides are TGCGCCAGCAGCCGAGACCGGACAGGGCAGTCCGGGGAGCTGTTTTTT. Translated, it gives CASSRDRTGQSGELFF.

The chain couples TRBV7-9 to TRBJ1-1; D might be TRBD1 (5 bases). The germline CDR1 and CDR2 sequences are SEHNR and FQNEAQ (reference sequence). V lost 1 base and J 1 base, leaving 10 bases between the germline ends. This CDR3 is built from 15 residues. The chain's CDR3 is CASSLELGPNTEAFF. CDR3 DNA: TGTGCCAGCAGCTTAGAGTTGGGACCGAACACTGAAGCTTTCTTT.

V usage is TRBV5-1 and J usage is TRBJ2-2, with D perhaps matching TRBD1 (7 bases). Between the trimmed V and J ends, which lost 6 bases and 3 bases, there was a span of 21 bases. The CDR3 consists of 17 residues. Germline V gene sequence: CDR1 SGHRS, CDR2 YFSETQ. The CDR3 is CASTPFQGGSYTGELFF. The CDR3 DNA is TGCGCCAGCACGCCTTTCCAGGGGGGATCCTACACCGGGGAGCTGTTTTTT.

This clonotype has a handful of counts. The gene calls are TRBV12-3 or TRBV12-4 and TRBJ2-7, with unresolved D. V was pared by 3 bases and J by 3 bases, with 15 bases between. The CDR3 extends over 15 amino acids. For the CDR3, the DNA is TGTGCCAGCAGTTTTTGGATCGGCCGGAACTACGAGCAGTACTTC. It is translated as CASSFWIGRNYEQYF.

The chain links TRBV12-3 or TRBV12-4 to TRBJ2-7; 9 bases fit TRBD2. CDR3 length equals 15 residues. After removal of 5 bases from V and 3 bases from J, the junction contained 8 bases not matched to a gene. The CDR3 DNA is TGTGCCAGCAGTCGTCCTAGCGGGGTGATCTACGAGCAGTACTTC. Amino acids: CASSRPSGVIYEQYF.

This clonotype was observed a handful of times. This chain uses TRBV12-3 or TRBV12-4 with TRBJ1-2; D might be TRBD1 (6 bases). The CDR3 has 13 amino acids. Trimming pared 6 bases from V and 5 bases from J, leaving 13 bases between. CDR3 nucleotides: TGTGCCAGCAGAACGGGGGCCGGGTATGGCTACACCTTC. It specifies CASRTGAGYGYTF.

The V and J genes are TRBV9 and TRBJ2-3; D possibly matches TRBD1 or TRBD2 (5 bases each). Germline V CDR1 and CDR2: SGDLS, YYNGEE. CDR3 size: 17 residues. Trimming stripped 4 bases from V and 1 base from J, with 19 bases between. Here the CDR3 DNA reads TGTGCCAGCAGCACCTATACGTGGGGGTTGGGCACAGATACGCAGTATTTT. Protein: CASSTYTWGLGTDTQYF.

CDR3 sequence reads: CASSLVAGKSGELFF. In DNA, the CDR3 is TGTGCCAGCAGCTTAGTAGCGGGCAAATCCGGGGAGCTGTTTTTT. The rearrangement joins TRBV7-2 to TRBJ2-2, with 7 bases lining up with TRBD2. The CDR3 has 15 amino acids. Germline V gene data show CDR1 as SGHTA and CDR2 as FQGNSA. The V gene end was trimmed by 1 base and the J gene end by 6 bases; junction bases not matched to a gene: 5.

The V gene is TRBV10-3, the J gene TRBJ1-1, with TRBD1 matching 10 bases. The CDR3 extends over 14 amino acids. Germline assignment: CDR1 ENHRY and CDR2 SYGVKD. Trimming at V came to 6 bases and at J to 1 base, leaving 2 bases not matched to a gene. CDR3 sequence (DNA): TGTGCCATCAGCGGGACAGGGGAGAACACTGAAGCTTTCTTT. Residues: CAISGTGENTEAFF.

CDR3 sequence reads: CASSLQGRALYNSPLHF. The CDR3 bases are TGTGCCAGCAGTTTACAGGGAAGGGCCCTCTATAATTCACCCCTCCACTTT. The rearrangement uses TRBV27 and TRBJ1-6; D possibly corresponds to TRBD1 (5 bases). Trimming took 2 bases from V and 3 from J, leaving 14 bases between them. The CDR3 runs 17 residues. The V gene's germline CDR1 is MNHEY and CDR2 SMNVEV (reference sequence).

The chain employs TRBV6-5 and TRBJ2-1, with D perhaps given as TRBD1 or TRBD2 (6 bases each). V gave up 0 bases and J gave up 0 bases, with 12 bases separating them. CDR1 is MNHEY and CDR2 is SVGAGI in the germline V gene. The CDR3 runs 17 residues. CDR3 sequence reads: CASSYSRDTSSYNEQFF. The CDR3 coding sequence is TGTGCCAGCAGTTACTCGCGGGACACGAGCTCCTACAATGAGCAGTTCTTC.

This chain uses TRBV20-1 with TRBJ2-1, with TRBD1 identical over 8 bases. The CDR3 loop spans 14 amino acids. Germline CDR1 and CDR2: DFQATT and SNEGSKA (reference sequence). The V gene end was trimmed by 6 bases and the J gene end by 5 bases; junction bases not matched to a gene: 9. The CDR3 nucleotides are TGCAGTGCATTTGACAGGGGCTTTAACAATGAGCAGTTCTTC. This gives the protein CSAFDRGFNNEQFF.

The chain carries TRBV7-8 and TRBJ2-5; no clear D. This CDR3 is 14 amino acids long. CDR1 and CDR2 from the germline V gene are SGHVS and FQNEAQ. The V end was cut by 5 bases, the J end by 5 bases, with 15 bases between. CDR3: CASSLGKGPETQYF. The DNA of the CDR3 is TGTGCCAGCAGCCTGGGGAAAGGCCCGGAGACCCAGTACTTC.

J is TRBJ2-7 and V is TRBV6-2 or TRBV6-3, with 10 nucleotides matching TRBD2. From germline, CDR1 is MNHEY and CDR2 SVGEGT. This CDR3 region has 16 residues. The trim removed 0 bases at V and 8 bases at J, leaving 10 bases unmatched. For the CDR3, the DNA is TGTGCCAGCAGTTACTCGTTCGGGACTAGCGATCGGCAGCAGTACTTC. It codes for CASSYSFGTSDRQQYF.

This sequence joins TRBV5-1 and TRBJ2-2; D not resolved. With 1 base removed from V and 1 base from J, the gap between germline ends came to 5 bases. This CDR3 has 14 amino acids. Germline V gives CDR1 SGHRS, CDR2 YFSETQ. CDR3 region: CASSLYRNTGELFF. CDR3 DNA sequence: TGCGCCAGCAGCTTGTACAGGAACACCGGGGAGCTGTTTTTT.

This clonotype was detected many times. CDR3 nucleotides: TGCGCCAGCAGCTTGATGTTTTCGGGGACACTGGGCACTGAAGCTTTCTTT. Its translation: CASSLMFSGTLGTEAFF. The J gene is TRBJ1-1, the V gene TRBV5-1; D perhaps matches TRBD1 (6 bases). Germline V gene lookup returns CDR1 SGHRS and CDR2 YFSETQ. Deletions cut 1 base from V and 4 bases from J, with 20 bases between. The CDR3 has 17 amino acids.